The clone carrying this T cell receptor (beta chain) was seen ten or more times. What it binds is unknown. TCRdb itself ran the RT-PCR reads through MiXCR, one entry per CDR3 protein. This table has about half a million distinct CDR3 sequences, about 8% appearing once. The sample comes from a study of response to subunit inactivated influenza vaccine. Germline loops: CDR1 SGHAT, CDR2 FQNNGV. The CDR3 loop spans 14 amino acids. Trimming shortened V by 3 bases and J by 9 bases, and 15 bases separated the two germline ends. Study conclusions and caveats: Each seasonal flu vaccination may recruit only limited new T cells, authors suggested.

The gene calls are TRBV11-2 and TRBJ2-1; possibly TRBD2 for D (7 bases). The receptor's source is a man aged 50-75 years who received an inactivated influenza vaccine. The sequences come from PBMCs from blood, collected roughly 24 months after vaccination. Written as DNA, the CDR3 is TGTGCCAGCAGCTTGGTGACGGGGGGCGTTGAGCAGTTCTTC. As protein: CASSLVTGGVEQFF. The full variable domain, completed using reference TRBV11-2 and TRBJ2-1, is EAGVAQSPRYKIIEKRQSVAFWCNPISGHATLYWYQQILGQGPKLLIQFQNNGVVDDSQLPKDRFSAERLKGVDSTLKIQPAKLEDSAVYLCASSLVTGGVEQFFGPGTRLTVL.